Described below is a single T cell receptor (beta chain) sequence and its context. Its antigen is still unknown. This CDR3 spans 16 amino acids. V was shortened by 0 bases and J by 0 bases, with 10 bases between the two germline ends. Germline-derived CDR1 and CDR2 are SGHRS and YFSETQ. Produced via immunoSEQ multiplex PCR; TCRdb's table is partial and in-frame only. The data show 36,000 or so clones, 85% to 95% seen once. Sequenced samples came from active juvenile idiopathic arthritis patients. The data originate from a study of circulating and synovial CD4+ cells in juvenile arthritis. Study results and limitations: Circulating pathogenic-like and bulk T cells looked alike by Vbeta family usage. CPL versus bulk CD4 samples: T cell genome counts differed by at least an order of magnitude. Bulk blood CD4 repertoires were more diverse than these.

The sequenced sample consisted of CD4+ T cells from blood. The rearrangement joins TRBV5-1 to TRBJ2-4; tentative D call: TRBD1 (6 bases). This TCR derives from a human donor with juvenile idiopathic arthritis. CDR3 amino acids: CASSLDQGKAKNIQYF. The CDR3 bases are TGCGCCAGCAGCTTGGATCAGGGGAAAGCCAAAAACATTCAGTACTTC.